The rows below give T cell receptor beta chains drawn from one sample of a study of human T cells and chemical hapten exposure. TCRdb itself ran the RACE reads through MiXCR, one entry per CDR3 protein. The sample holds about 160,000 distinct CDR3 sequences, 28% seen once. Here the sequenced sample was whole blood, taken in connection with sensitization to the hapten diphenylcyclopropenone (DPC). These receptors all stem from a woman between 18 and 30 years old with alopecia areata. Some clones in this sample may be carry-over from other donors' samples. CDR3s include the opening cysteine and the closing phenylalanine or tryptophan. Each record gives: clone size, J gene, D gene, V gene, CDR3 protein, CDR3 DNA. The D gene is left open where the match is weak. Some rows have no size entry. The others give once, few or many, or a class for an expanded clone.

abundance: few
j_gene: TRBJ1-6
d_gene: TRBD1
v_gene: TRBV7-9
CDR3aa: CASSPSGDSSNSPLHF
CDR3nt: TGTGCCAGCAGTCCAAGCGGGGACAGCTCAAATTCACCCCTCCACTTT

abundance: few
j_gene: TRBJ1-4
d_gene: NA
v_gene: TRBV15
CDR3aa: CATSRAGGGATNEKLFF
CDR3nt: TGTGCCACCAGCAGAGCAGGCGGAGGAGCAACTAATGAAAAACTGTTTTTT

abundance: many
j_gene: TRBJ2-7
d_gene: NA
v_gene: TRBV27
CDR3aa: CASSLVGTNYEQYF
CDR3nt: TGTGCCAGCAGTTTGGTCGGCACCAACTACGAGCAGTACTTC

abundance: few
j_gene: TRBJ2-5
d_gene: NA
v_gene: TRBV9
CDR3aa: CASSVGGGLQETQYF
CDR3nt: TGTGCCAGCAGCGTAGGGGGAGGTCTTCAAGAGACCCAGTACTTC

abundance: NA
j_gene: TRBJ1-1
d_gene: NA
v_gene: TRBV29-1
CDR3aa: CSVVRGNTEAFF
CDR3nt: TGCAGCGTTGTTCGTGGGAACACTGAAGCTTTCTTT

abundance: many
j_gene: TRBJ2-2
d_gene: NA
v_gene: TRBV5-6
CDR3aa: CASSSSDATYTGELFF
CDR3nt: TGTGCCAGCAGTTCCTCGGACGCTACCTACACCGGGGAGCTGTTTTTT

abundance: NA
j_gene: TRBJ1-2
d_gene: NA
v_gene: TRBV9
CDR3aa: CASSPQELYGYTF
CDR3nt: TGTGCCAGCAGCCCACAGGAACTCTATGGCTACACCTTC

abundance: few
j_gene: TRBJ2-3
d_gene: NA
v_gene: TRBV4-1
CDR3aa: CASSQDGALREYQYF
CDR3nt: TGCGCCAGCAGCCAAGATGGAGCCCTGCGGGAATATCAGTATTTT

abundance: few
j_gene: TRBJ2-7
d_gene: TRBD2
v_gene: TRBV5-6
CDR3aa: CASSFGLAGTSYEQYF
CDR3nt: TGTGCCAGCAGCTTCGGACTAGCGGGCACTTCCTACGAGCAGTACTTC

abundance: NA
j_gene: TRBJ2-3
d_gene: TRBD2
v_gene: TRBV11-2
CDR3aa: CASSLGLASGGGTDTQYF
CDR3nt: TGTGCCAGCAGCTTAGGGTTGGCTAGCGGGGGAGGGACAGATACGCAGTATTTT

abundance: few
j_gene: TRBJ2-1
d_gene: TRBD2
v_gene: TRBV5-4
CDR3aa: CASSLRREIYNEQFF
CDR3nt: TGTGCCAGCAGCTTGCGGCGGGAGATCTACAATGAGCAGTTCTTC

abundance: many
j_gene: TRBJ2-3
d_gene: NA
v_gene: TRBV7-3
CDR3aa: CASSLIPSTDTQYF
CDR3nt: TGTGCCAGCAGCTTAATTCCTAGCACAGATACGCAGTATTTT

abundance: few
j_gene: TRBJ2-7
d_gene: TRBD2
v_gene: TRBV7-3
CDR3aa: CASSFKGQGGYEQYF
CDR3nt: TGTGCCAGCAGCTTTAAAGGTCAGGGAGGGTACGAGCAGTACTTC

abundance: few
j_gene: TRBJ2-4
d_gene: TRBD2
v_gene: TRBV2
CDR3aa: CASSSGTSGSGNF
CDR3nt: TGTGCCAGCAGCTCCGGGACTAGCGGGAGTGGGAACTTC

abundance: NA
j_gene: TRBJ2-1
d_gene: NA
v_gene: TRBV5-1
CDR3aa: CASSSRAGATTYNEQFF
CDR3nt: TGCGCCAGCAGCTCCCGGGCGGGGGCAACTACCTACAATGAGCAGTTCTTC

abundance: NA
j_gene: TRBJ1-1
d_gene: NA
v_gene: TRBV5-1
CDR3aa: CASRMVGITEAFF
CDR3nt: TGCGCCAGCAGGATGGTGGGGATCACTGAAGCTTTCTTT

abundance: many
j_gene: TRBJ2-5
d_gene: TRBD2
v_gene: TRBV7-3
CDR3aa: CASSMTSGVQETQYF
CDR3nt: TGTGCCAGCAGCATGACTAGCGGGGTTCAAGAGACCCAGTACTTC

abundance: once
j_gene: TRBJ1-6
d_gene: NA
v_gene: TRBV9
CDR3aa: CASSEDRLYSPLHF
CDR3nt: TGTGCCAGCAGCGAAGACAGGCTATATTCACCCCTCCACTTT

abundance: many
j_gene: TRBJ2-1
d_gene: NA
v_gene: TRBV2
CDR3aa: CASSEASTYNEQFF
CDR3nt: TGTGCCAGCAGTGAGGCTAGCACCTACAATGAGCAGTTCTTC

abundance: NA
j_gene: TRBJ2-1
d_gene: TRBD2
v_gene: TRBV7-9
CDR3aa: CASSQGSGSYGDEQFF
CDR3nt: TGTGCCAGCAGCCAAGGGAGCGGGAGTTACGGCGATGAGCAGTTCTTC

abundance: NA
j_gene: TRBJ2-1
d_gene: TRBD2
v_gene: TRBV27
CDR3aa: CASSPRSGTSVTYNEQFF
CDR3nt: TGTGCCAGCAGTCCGAGATCCGGGACTAGCGTCACCTACAATGAGCAGTTCTTC

abundance: NA
j_gene: TRBJ2-4
d_gene: TRBD2
v_gene: TRBV20-1
CDR3aa: CSAGRALDIQYF
CDR3nt: TGCAGTGCTGGGAGGGCACTTGACATTCAGTACTTC

abundance: NA
j_gene: TRBJ2-7
d_gene: NA
v_gene: TRBV4-1
CDR3aa: CASSQTSSSYEQYF
CDR3nt: TGCGCCAGCAGCCAAACATCCAGCTCCTACGAGCAGTACTTC

abundance: NA
j_gene: TRBJ2-7
d_gene: NA
v_gene: TRBV6-5
CDR3aa: CASTGTGYEQYF
CDR3nt: TGTGCCAGCACGGGAACGGGCTACGAGCAGTACTTC

abundance: few
j_gene: TRBJ2-1
d_gene: TRBD1
v_gene: TRBV9
CDR3aa: CASSVLTGGDEQFF
CDR3nt: TGTGCCAGCAGCGTATTAACAGGGGGCGATGAGCAGTTCTTC

abundance: NA
j_gene: TRBJ1-1
d_gene: TRBD1
v_gene: TRBV9
CDR3aa: CASSLSWTGITEAFF
CDR3nt: TGTGCCAGCAGCCTAAGCTGGACAGGGATTACTGAAGCTTTCTTT

abundance: few
j_gene: TRBJ2-2
d_gene: NA
v_gene: TRBV9
CDR3aa: CASSLIQNTGELFF
CDR3nt: TGTGCCAGCTCCTTAATCCAGAACACCGGGGAGCTGTTTTTT

abundance: NA
j_gene: TRBJ2-1
d_gene: NA
v_gene: TRBV5-1
CDR3aa: CASSLAGKFHEQFF
CDR3nt: TGCGCCAGCAGCTTGGCCGGGAAATTTCACGAGCAGTTCTTC

abundance: few
j_gene: TRBJ2-1
d_gene: TRBD2
v_gene: TRBV10-3
CDR3aa: CAISDSGGSYNEQFF
CDR3nt: TGTGCCATCAGTGATAGCGGGGGCTCCTACAATGAGCAGTTCTTC

abundance: few
j_gene: TRBJ2-5
d_gene: NA
v_gene: TRBV9
CDR3aa: CASSDRLRSETQYF
CDR3nt: TGTGCCAGCAGCGATCGACTCCGCTCGGAGACCCAGTACTTC

abundance: few
j_gene: TRBJ1-2
d_gene: NA
v_gene: TRBV5-1
CDR3aa: CASSRTMGETYGYTF
CDR3nt: TGCGCCAGCAGCAGGACAATGGGGGAGACCTATGGCTACACCTTC

abundance: NA
j_gene: TRBJ2-7
d_gene: TRBD1
v_gene: TRBV6-6
CDR3aa: CASSYVNRDRTFLGAYEQYF
CDR3nt: TGTGCCAGCAGTTACGTGAACCGGGACAGGACATTCCTAGGAGCCTACGAGCAGTACTTC

abundance: few
j_gene: TRBJ2-3
d_gene: NA
v_gene: TRBV13
CDR3aa: CASSSILWESTDTQYF
CDR3nt: TGTGCCAGCAGCTCAATACTCTGGGAAAGCACAGATACGCAGTATTTT

abundance: few
j_gene: TRBJ1-2
d_gene: TRBD1
v_gene: TRBV4-3
CDR3aa: CASSQEGTDYGYTF
CDR3nt: TGCGCCAGCAGCCAAGAGGGGACAGACTATGGCTACACCTTC

abundance: NA
j_gene: TRBJ2-2
d_gene: NA
v_gene: TRBV12-3/TRBV12-4
CDR3aa: CASIRGWTGELFF
CDR3nt: TGTGCCAGCATCAGGGGTTGGACCGGGGAGCTGTTTTTT